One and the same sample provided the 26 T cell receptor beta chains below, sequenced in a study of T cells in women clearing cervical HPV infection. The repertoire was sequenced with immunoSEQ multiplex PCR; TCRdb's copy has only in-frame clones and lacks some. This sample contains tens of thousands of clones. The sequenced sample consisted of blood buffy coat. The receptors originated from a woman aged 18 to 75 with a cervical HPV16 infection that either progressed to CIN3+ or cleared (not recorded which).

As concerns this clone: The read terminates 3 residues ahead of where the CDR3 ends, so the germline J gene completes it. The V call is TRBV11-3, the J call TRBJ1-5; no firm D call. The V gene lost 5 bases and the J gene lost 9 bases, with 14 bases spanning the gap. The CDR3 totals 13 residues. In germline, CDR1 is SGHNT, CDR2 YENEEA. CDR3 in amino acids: CASSVSRSGPQHF. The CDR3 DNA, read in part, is TGTGCCAGCAGCGTCTCGCGGAGTGGGCCC.

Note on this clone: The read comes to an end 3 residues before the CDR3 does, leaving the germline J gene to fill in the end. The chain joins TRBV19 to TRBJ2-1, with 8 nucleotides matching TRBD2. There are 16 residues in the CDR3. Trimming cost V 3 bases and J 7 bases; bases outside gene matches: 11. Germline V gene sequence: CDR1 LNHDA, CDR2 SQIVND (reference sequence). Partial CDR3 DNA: TGTGCCAGTAGTATTCTCCCACCGGGACTAGTGAATGAG. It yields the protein CASSILPPGLVNE. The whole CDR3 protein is CASSILPPGLVNEQFF.

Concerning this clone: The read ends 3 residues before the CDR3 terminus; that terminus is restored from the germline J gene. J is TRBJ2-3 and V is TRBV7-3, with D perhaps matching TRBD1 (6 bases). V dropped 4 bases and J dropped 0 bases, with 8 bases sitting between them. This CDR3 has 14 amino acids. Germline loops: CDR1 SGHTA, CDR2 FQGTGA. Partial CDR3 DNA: TGTGCCAGCAGCTCGGGACACAGCACAGATACG. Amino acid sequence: CASSSGHSTDT. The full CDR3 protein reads CASSSGHSTDTQYF.

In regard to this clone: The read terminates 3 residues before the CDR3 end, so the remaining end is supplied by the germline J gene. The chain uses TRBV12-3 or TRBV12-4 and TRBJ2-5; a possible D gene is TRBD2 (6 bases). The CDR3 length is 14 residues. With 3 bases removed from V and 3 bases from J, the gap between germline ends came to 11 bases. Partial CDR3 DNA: TGTGCCAGCAGTTTTAATTCGGGGGAAGAGACC. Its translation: CASSFNSGEET. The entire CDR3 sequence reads CASSFNSGEETQYF.

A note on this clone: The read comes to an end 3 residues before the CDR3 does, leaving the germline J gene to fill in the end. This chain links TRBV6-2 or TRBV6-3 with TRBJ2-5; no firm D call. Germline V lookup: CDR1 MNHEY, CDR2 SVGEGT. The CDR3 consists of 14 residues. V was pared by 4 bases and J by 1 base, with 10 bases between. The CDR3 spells CASSLLAIQETQYF. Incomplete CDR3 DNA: TGTGCCAGCAGTTTGCTGGCAATCCAAGAGACC.

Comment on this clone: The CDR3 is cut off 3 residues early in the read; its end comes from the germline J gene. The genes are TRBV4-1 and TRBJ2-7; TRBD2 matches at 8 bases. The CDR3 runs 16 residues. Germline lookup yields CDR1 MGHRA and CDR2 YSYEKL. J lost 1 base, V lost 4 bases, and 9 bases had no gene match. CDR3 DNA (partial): TGCGCCAGCAGCCTCCAAAGCGGGGGTGGTTCCTACGAG. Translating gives CASSLQSGGGSYE. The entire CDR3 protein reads CASSLQSGGGSYEQYF.

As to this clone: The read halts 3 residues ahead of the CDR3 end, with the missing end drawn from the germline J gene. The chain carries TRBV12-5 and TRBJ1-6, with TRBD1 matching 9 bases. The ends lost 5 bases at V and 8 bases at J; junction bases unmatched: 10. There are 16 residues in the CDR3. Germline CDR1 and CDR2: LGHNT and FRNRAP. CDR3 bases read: TGTGCTAGTGGTCTCCAGACAGGGGGAGGTTATTCACCC. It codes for CASGLQTGGGYSP. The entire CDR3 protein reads CASGLQTGGGYSPLHF.

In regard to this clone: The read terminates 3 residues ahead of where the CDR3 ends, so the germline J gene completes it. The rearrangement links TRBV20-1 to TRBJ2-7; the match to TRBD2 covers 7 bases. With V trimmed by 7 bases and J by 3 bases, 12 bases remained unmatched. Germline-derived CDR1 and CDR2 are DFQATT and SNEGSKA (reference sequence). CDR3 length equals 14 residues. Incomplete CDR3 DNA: TGCAGTGGATCTATAAGCGGGGCCTACTACGAG. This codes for CSGSISGAYYE. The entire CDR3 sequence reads CSGSISGAYYEQYF.

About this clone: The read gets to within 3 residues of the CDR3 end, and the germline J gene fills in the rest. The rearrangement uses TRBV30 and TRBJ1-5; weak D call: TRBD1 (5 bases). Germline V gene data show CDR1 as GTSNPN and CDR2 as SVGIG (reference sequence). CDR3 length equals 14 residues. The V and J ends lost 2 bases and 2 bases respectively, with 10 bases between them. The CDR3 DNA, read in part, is TGTGCCTGGAGTCCGGGGGGAGGCAATCAGCCC. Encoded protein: CAWSPGGGNQP. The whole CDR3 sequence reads CAWSPGGGNQPQHF. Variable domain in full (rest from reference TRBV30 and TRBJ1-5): SQTIHQWPATLVQPVGSPLSLECTVEGTSNPNLYWYRQAAGRGLQLLFYSVGIGQISSEVPQNLSASRPQDRQFILSSKKLLLSDSGFYLCAWSPGGGNQPQHFGDGTRLSIL.

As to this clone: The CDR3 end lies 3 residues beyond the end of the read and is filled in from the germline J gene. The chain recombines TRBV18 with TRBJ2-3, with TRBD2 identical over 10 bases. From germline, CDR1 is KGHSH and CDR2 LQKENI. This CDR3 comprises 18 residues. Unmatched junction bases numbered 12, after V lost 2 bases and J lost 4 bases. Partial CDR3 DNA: TGTGCCAGCTCACCAGGGCTAGCGGGAGTTCGGGGAGCAGATACG. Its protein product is CASSPGLAGVRGADT. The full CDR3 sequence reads CASSPGLAGVRGADTQYF.

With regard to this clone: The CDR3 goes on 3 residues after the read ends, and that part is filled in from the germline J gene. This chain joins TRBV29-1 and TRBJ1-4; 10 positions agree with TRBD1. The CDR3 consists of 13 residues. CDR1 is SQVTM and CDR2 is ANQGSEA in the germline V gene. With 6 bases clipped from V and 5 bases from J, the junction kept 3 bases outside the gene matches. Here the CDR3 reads CSVGQGGNEKLFF. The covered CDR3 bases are TGCAGCGTCGGACAGGGGGGCAATGAAAAA. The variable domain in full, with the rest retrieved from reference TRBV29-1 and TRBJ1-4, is SAVISQKPSRDICQRGTSLTIQCQVDSQVTMMFWYRQQPGQSLTLIATANQGSEATYESGFVIDKFPISRPNLTFSTLTVSNMSPEDSSIYLCSVGQGGNEKLFFGSGTQLSVL.

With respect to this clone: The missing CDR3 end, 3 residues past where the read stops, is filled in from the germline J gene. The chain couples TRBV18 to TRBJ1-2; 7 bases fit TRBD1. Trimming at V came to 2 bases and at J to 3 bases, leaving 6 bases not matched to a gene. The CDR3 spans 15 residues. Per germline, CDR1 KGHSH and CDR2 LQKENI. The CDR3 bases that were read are TGTGCCAGCTCACCAGACAGGGTCTCCCACTATGGC. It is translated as CASSPDRVSHYG. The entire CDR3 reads CASSPDRVSHYGYTF. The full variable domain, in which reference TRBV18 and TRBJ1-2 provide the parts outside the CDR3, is NAGVMQNPRHLVRRRGQEARLRCSPMKGHSHVYWYRQLPEEGLKFMVYLQKENIIDESGMPKERFSAEFPKEGPSILRIQQVVRGDSAAYFCASSPDRVSHYGYTFGSGTRLTVV.

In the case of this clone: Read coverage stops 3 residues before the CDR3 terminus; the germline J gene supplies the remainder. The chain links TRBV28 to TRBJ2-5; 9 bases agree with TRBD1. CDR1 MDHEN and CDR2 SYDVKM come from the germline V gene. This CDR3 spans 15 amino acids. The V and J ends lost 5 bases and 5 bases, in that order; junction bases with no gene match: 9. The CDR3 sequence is CASSTLTGGTETQYF. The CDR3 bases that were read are TGTGCCAGCAGTACCCTGACAGGGGGGACGGAGACC.

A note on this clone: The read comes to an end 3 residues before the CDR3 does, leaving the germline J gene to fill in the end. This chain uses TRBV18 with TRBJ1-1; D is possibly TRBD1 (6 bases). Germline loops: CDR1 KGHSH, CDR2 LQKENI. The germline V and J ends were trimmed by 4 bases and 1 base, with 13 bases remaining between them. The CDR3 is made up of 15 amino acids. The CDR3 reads CASSQAGGANTEAFF. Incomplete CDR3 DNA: TGTGCCAGCTCACAGGCGGGGGGGGCGAACACTGAA.

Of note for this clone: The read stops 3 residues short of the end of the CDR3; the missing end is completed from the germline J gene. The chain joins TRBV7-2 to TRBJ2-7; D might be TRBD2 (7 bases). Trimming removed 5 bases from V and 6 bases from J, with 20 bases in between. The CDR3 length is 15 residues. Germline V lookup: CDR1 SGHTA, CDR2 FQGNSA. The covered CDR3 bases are TGTGCCAGCAGCCCAACAGGGAGGGAGGCAGCCGAG. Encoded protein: CASSPTGREAAE. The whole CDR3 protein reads CASSPTGREAAEQYF.

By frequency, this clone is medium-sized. The CDR3 sequence: CASSLAGGLQETQYF. The part of the CDR3 DNA that was read is TGTGCCAGCTCATTAGCGGGAGGGCTACAAGAGACC. The chain is built from TRBV18 and TRBJ2-5; 11 bases fit TRBD2. With the read ending 3 residues before the CDR3 end, the germline J gene is used to fill in that end. V dropped 5 bases and J dropped 2; count of bases not matched to a gene: 4. CDR3 size: 15 residues. The germline V gene has CDR1 KGHSH and CDR2 LQKENI. Complete variable domain (other parts from reference TRBV18 and TRBJ2-5): NAGVMQNPRHLVRRRGQEARLRCSPMKGHSHVYWYRQLPEEGLKFMVYLQKENIIDESGMPKERFSAEFPKEGPSILRIQQVVRGDSAAYFCASSLAGGLQETQYFGPGTRLLVL.

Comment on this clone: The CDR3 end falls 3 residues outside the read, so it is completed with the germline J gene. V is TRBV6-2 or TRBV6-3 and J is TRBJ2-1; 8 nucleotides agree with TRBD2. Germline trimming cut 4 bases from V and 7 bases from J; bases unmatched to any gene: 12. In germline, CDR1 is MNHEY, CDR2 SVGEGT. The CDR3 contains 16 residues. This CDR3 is CASSFSGTRMSNEQFF. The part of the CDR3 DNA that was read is TGTGCCAGCAGTTTCTCCGGGACTAGAATGTCGAATGAG.

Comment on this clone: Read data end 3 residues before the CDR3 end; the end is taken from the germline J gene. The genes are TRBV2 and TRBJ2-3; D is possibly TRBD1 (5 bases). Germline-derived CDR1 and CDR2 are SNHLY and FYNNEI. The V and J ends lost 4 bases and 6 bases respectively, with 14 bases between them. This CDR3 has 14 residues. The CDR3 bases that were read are TGTGCCAGCAGTGCTCAAATAGCAGGGGATACG. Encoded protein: CASSAQIAGDT. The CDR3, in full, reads CASSAQIAGDTQYF.

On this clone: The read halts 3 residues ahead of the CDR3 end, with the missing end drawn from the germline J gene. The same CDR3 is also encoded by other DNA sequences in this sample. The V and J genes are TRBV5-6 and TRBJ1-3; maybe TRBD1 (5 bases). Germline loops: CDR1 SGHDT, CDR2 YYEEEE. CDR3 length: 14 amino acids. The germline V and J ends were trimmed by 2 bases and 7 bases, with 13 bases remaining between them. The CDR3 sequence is CASSFGGDGNTIYF. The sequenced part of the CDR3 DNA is TGTGCCAGCAGCTTCGGGGGGGACGGGAACACC.

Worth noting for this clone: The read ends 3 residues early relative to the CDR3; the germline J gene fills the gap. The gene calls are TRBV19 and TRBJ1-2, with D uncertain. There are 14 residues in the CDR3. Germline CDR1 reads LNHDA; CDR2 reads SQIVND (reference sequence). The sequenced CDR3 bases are TGTGCCAGTAGTATAGGGCAGACCACAGATACC. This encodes CASSIGQTTDT. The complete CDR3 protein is CASSIGQTTDTYTF.

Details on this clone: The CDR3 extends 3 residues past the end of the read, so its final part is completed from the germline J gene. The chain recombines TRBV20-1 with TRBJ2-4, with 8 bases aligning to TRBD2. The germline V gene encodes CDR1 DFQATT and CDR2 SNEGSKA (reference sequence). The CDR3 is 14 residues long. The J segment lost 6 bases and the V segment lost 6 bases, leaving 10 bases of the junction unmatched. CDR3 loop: CSAGARAGGNIQYF. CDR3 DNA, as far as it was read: TGCAGTGCGGGAGCTAGGGCGGGAGGAAACATT.

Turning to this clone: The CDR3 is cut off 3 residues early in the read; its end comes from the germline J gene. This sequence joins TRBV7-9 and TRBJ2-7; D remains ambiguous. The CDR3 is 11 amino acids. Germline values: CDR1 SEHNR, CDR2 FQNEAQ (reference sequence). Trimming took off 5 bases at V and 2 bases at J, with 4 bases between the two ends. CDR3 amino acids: CASSLTYEQYF. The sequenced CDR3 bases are TGTGCCAGCAGCCTTACCTACGAG.

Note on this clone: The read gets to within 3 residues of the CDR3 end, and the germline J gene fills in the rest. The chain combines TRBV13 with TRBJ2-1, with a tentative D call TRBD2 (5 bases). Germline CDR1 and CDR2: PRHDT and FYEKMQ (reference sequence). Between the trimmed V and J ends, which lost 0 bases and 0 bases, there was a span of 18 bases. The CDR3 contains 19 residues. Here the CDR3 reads CASSLGPGLMGSSYNEQFF. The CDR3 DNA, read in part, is TGTGCCAGCAGCTTAGGCCCGGGGTTGATGGGAAGCTCCTACAATGAG. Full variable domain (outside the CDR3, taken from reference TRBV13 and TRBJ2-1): AAGVIQSPRHLIKEKRETATLKCYPIPRHDTVYWYQQGPGQDPQFLISFYEKMQSDKGSIPDRFSAQQFSDYHSELNMSSLELGDSALYFCASSLGPGLMGSSYNEQFFGPGTRLTVL.

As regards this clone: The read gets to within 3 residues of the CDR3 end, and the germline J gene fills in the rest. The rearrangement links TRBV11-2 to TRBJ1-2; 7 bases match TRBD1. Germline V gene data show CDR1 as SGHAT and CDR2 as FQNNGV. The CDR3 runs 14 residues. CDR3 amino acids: CASSLGFQGEGYTF. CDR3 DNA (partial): TGTGCCAGCAGCCTGGGGTTTCAGGGGGAAGGC.

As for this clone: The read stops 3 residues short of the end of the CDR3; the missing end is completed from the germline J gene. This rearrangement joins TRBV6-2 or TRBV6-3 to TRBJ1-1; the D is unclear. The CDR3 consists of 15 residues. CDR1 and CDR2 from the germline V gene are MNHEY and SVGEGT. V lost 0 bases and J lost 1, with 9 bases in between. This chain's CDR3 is CASSYSRAWNTEAFF. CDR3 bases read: TGTGCCAGCAGTTACTCAAGGGCCTGGAACACTGAA.

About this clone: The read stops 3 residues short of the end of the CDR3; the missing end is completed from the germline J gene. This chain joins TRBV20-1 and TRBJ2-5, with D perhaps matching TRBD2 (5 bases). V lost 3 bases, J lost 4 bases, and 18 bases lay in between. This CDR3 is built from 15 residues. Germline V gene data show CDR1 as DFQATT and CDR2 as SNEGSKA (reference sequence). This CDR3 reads CSASGLTPRGETQYF. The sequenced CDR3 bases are TGCAGTGCTAGCGGCCTAACTCCCCGGGGAGAGACC.